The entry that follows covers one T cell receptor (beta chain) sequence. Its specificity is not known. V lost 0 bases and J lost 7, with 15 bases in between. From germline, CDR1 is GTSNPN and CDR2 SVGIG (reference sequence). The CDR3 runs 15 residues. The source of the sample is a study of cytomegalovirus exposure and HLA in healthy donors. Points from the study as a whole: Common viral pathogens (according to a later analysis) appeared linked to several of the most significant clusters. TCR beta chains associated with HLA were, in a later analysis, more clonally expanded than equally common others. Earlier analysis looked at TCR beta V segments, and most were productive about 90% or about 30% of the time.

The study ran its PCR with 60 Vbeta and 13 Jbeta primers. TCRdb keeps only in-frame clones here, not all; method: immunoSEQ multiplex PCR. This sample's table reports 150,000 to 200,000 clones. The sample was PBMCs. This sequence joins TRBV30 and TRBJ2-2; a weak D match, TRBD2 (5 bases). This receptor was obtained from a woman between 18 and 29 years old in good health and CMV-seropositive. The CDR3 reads CAWSVSGKEDGELFF. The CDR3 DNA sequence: TGTGCCTGGAGTGTATCGGGGAAAGAAGACGGGGAGCTGTTTTTT.